This entry is about one T cell receptor beta chain. Its antigen is not identified. This specimen belongs to a study of shared clonotypes between healthy human individuals. The investigators split CD4+ cells into a CD45RA+ naive subset and a CD45RA-negative memory subset. Study-level results: Four donors shared approximately 5% of their naive CD4 clonotypes. In the sorted subsets, rarefaction showed sequencing was incomplete despite large depth.

Running of the assay took place at deep level. Data came from immunoSEQ multiplex PCR; TCRdb stores just in-frame clones and leaves some out. This table has 2 million to 2.5 million clones, almost 96% appearing once. CDR3 length: 16 amino acids. Losses at the gene ends were 6 bases for V and 3 bases for J; bases not matched to a gene: 8. In germline, CDR1 is SGHNT, CDR2 YENEEA. The V and J genes are TRBV11-3 and TRBJ2-2; 9 bases are a match to TRBD1. The receptor comes from a man aged 18 to 29 in good health. Sequenced sample: naive CD4+ T cells sorted from blood. Subset: CD45RA+ positively selected. The CDR3 reads CASSLTGGYDTGELFF. The CDR3 bases are TGTGCCAGCAGTCTTACAGGGGGCTATGACACCGGGGAGCTGTTTTTT.